This TCR beta chain is drawn from a study of blood T cell repertoires in COVID-19. As for the study in general: The United States, Italy and Spain were the sources of the acute and convalescent COVID-19 samples. PBMCs, B-cell-depleted T cells, or T cells were the source of the cDNA or gDNA that made up the material.

Looked up from germline, CDR1 is SGHNT and CDR2 is YYREEE (reference sequence). Trimming took 4 bases from V and 4 from J, leaving 9 bases between them. The CDR3 totals 13 residues. In Seattle, patients joined the study during active infection and were tracked longitudinally. Authors' methods: Amplification with reference gene primers provided the estimates of nucleated cell counts. TCRdb keeps only in-frame clones here, not all; method: immunoSEQ multiplex PCR. V and J calls and clone size come straight from that table; D and trimming were deduced from the DNA. The sample holds some 240,000 clones, over 80% seen once.

This sequence joins TRBV5-4 and TRBJ1-5, with no clear D. The origin of this receptor is a woman in her sixties or seventies with COVID-19, enrolled during active disease. Sequencing was carried out using peripheral blood. CDR3 residues: CASSLGSNQPQHF. The CDR3 nucleotides read TGTGCCAGCAGCCTCGGGTCTAATCAGCCCCAGCATTTT.